The T cell receptor (beta chain) described here comes from a study of blood T cells in healthy people across ages. The overall study: Template switching caught about one barcoded beta molecule for each two T cells. Study-wide findings and caveats: Significant beta diversity loss was already apparent by age approximately 40, declining roughly linearly. PBMCs that were unsorted prevented a conclusive naive versus antigen-experienced comparison.

Ranging in age from roughly 6 to 90, the donors were healthy Caucasian individuals from Russia. The sample holds a few counts of this clonotype. Its antigen is undetermined. Combining a sample-barcoded 5' primer with a J-beta primer mix, a second PCR ran for roughly 7 to 12 cycles. TCRdb analysed the 5' RACE reads with MiXCR anew, one entry per CDR3 protein. The profile shows some 700,000 distinct CDR3 sequences, 35% to 45% of them singletons. The sequenced sample was blood. The clonotype originates from a woman aged 55 to 70 in good health.

The CDR3 protein is CASTSRIQGREKLFF. The DNA for the CDR3 is TGTGCCAGCACCTCACGGATCCAGGGTCGGGAAAAACTGTTTTTT. This chain uses TRBV25-1 with TRBJ1-4, with a possible D match to TRBD1 (5 bases). CDR3 length equals 15 residues. The germline V gene encodes CDR1 MGHDK and CDR2 SYGVNS. V was pared by 7 bases and J by 8 bases, with 20 bases between.